This TCR beta chain is drawn from a study of blood T cell repertoires in COVID-19. There are a few counts of this clone. Trimming took 3 bases from V and 6 from J; bases not matched to a gene: 2. Germline CDR1 reads SGHRS; CDR2 reads YFSETQ. This CDR3 is 13 amino acids long. Here immunoSEQ multiplex PCR was the method, and the copy in TCRdb shows in-frame clones only, minus some. The repertoire has roughly 260,000 clones, approximately 83% of them found once; the top ten carry approximately 2%. The sequence was obtained from a woman aged 45-65 years who had recovered from COVID-19. The V call is TRBV5-1, the J call TRBJ2-7, with TRBD1 identical over 11 bases. Specimen: PBMCs or T cells enriched from blood (not recorded which). In DNA form, the CDR3 reads TGCGCCAGCAGCTGGACAGGGGGCGCCGAGCAGTACTTC. This sequence encodes CASSWTGGAEQYF.